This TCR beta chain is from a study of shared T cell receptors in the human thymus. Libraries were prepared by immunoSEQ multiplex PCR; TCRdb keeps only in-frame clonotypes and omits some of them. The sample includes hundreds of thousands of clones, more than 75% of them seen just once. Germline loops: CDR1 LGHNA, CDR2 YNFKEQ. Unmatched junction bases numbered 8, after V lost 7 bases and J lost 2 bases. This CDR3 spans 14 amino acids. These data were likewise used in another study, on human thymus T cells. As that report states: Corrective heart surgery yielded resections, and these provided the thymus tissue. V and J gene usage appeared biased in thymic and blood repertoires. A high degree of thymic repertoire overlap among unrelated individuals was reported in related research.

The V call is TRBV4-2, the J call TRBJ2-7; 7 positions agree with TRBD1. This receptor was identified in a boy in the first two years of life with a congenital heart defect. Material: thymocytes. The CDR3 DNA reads TGTGCCAGCACCGTACAGGGGCTGACCTACGAGCAGTACTTC. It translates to CASTVQGLTYEQYF.